There are a few counts of the clone carrying this TCR beta chain. Its specificity is unknown. 13 Jbeta primers and 60 Vbeta primers were used for the PCR. The data were produced by immunoSEQ multiplex PCR, yet TCRdb's version contains in-frame clones alone and is incomplete. The sample lists some 90,000 clones, approximately 78% occurring once. This sample stems from a study of cytomegalovirus exposure and HLA in healthy donors. Study summary: Of 398 genotyped donors, roughly 80% clustered with self-reported Caucasian donors.

Broader study findings: TRBV6-2, TRBV6-3 and other indistinguishable V segments were excluded. A likely sequencing artifact accounted for one observed cluster of highly shared sequence variants. TCR beta V- and J-gene trimming was later associated with a missense DCLRE1C variant.

CDR3 length equals 14 residues. The germline CDR1 and CDR2 sequences are SGHRS and YFSETQ. With 7 bases removed from V and 2 bases from J, the gap between germline ends came to 15 bases. The TCR comes from a male donor in good health and CMV-seropositive. The chain links TRBV5-1 to TRBJ1-2; D possibly corresponds to TRBD1 (6 bases). Sequenced material: PBMCs. In nucleotides, the CDR3 is TGCGCCAGCGGTACCGGGGGGACAAACTATGGCTACACCTTC. Its translation is CASGTGGTNYGYTF.